These 23 T cell receptor beta chains were sequenced from one sample in a study of cytomegalovirus exposure and HLA in healthy donors. Researchers ran the PCR with 60 Vbeta and 13 Jbeta primers. TCRdb keeps only in-frame clones here, not all; method: immunoSEQ multiplex PCR. The data contain almost 200,000 clones, around 77% of them singletons. The sequenced sample consisted of PBMCs. Receptors originate from a man aged 25-45 years in good health and CMV-seronegative.

The chain uses TRBV29-1 and TRBJ2-6; tentatively, D is TRBD1 (6 bases). This CDR3 is 17 amino acids long. The V gene's germline CDR1 is SQVTM and CDR2 ANQGSEA. V lost 4 bases to trimming and J lost 0 bases, with 16 bases between them. The CDR3 is CSVVGRGSSSGANVLTF. The CDR3 DNA is TGCAGCGTTGTGGGCAGGGGTTCAAGCTCTGGGGCCAACGTCCTGACTTTC.

This chain uses TRBV29-1 with TRBJ2-3; tentative D call: TRBD2 (5 bases). Germline V gene sequence: CDR1 SQVTM, CDR2 ANQGSEA. Trimming cost V 6 bases and J 4 bases, with 23 bases left between them. This CDR3 has 16 amino acids. CDR3 sequence: CSVETLRTFGADTQYF. CDR3 bases: TGCAGCGTGGAAACTCTTAGGACTTTCGGCGCAGATACGCAGTATTTT.

This clone was observed once. The V gene is TRBV18, the J gene TRBJ1-1; TRBD1 might be the D (6 bases). In germline, CDR1 is KGHSH, CDR2 LQKENI. The CDR3 length is 16 residues. Between the trimmed V and J ends, which lost 3 bases and 5 bases, there was a span of 19 bases. CDR3 DNA: TGTGCCAGCTCACCGAAGACTGGCACAGGGTTTACTGAAGCTTTCTTT. Amino acids: CASSPKTGTGFTEAFF.

V usage is TRBV6-5 and J usage is TRBJ1-1; D is uncertain. The germline CDR1 and CDR2 sequences are MNHEY and SVGAGI. The CDR3 sequence is 14 residues long. V gave up 3 bases and J gave up 1 base, with 9 bases separating them. CDR3: CASSYIRENTEAFF. CDR3 sequence (DNA): TGTGCCAGCAGTTATATCCGAGAGAACACTGAAGCTTTCTTT.

V gene TRBV4-1 combines with J gene TRBJ1-6, with 9 nucleotides matching TRBD1. V gave up 2 bases and J gave up 7 bases; unmatched junction bases: 9. Germline V gene lookup returns CDR1 MGHRA and CDR2 YSYEKL. This CDR3 is built from 17 residues. CDR3 coding DNA: TGCGCCAGCAGCCAACCTACAGGGGGCGAGCGGAATTCACCCCTCCACTTT. This sequence encodes CASSQPTGGERNSPLHF.

The chain joins TRBV12-5 to TRBJ2-1; TRBD2 is a possible D gene (6 bases). This CDR3 comprises 15 residues. V was trimmed by 6 bases and J by 6 bases, leaving 18 bases between them. Germline values: CDR1 LGHNT, CDR2 FRNRAP. Here the CDR3 DNA reads TGTGCTAGTGGACCCTCTAGCGTCCCTTCCAATGAGCAGTTCTTC. Translated, it gives CASGPSSVPSNEQFF.

The rearrangement links TRBV28 to TRBJ2-5, with 9 nucleotides matching TRBD1. V was clipped by 6 bases and J by 2 bases; unmatched bases: 7. CDR3 size: 15 residues. Germline CDR1 is MDHEN and CDR2 is SYDVKM. CDR3 region: CASRDGQGPQETQYF. The CDR3 DNA follows: TGTGCCAGCAGGGATGGACAGGGGCCGCAAGAGACCCAGTACTTC. The full variable domain, rest sourced from reference TRBV28 and TRBJ2-5, is DVKVTQSSRYLVKRTGEKVFLECVQDMDHENMFWYRQDPGLGLRLIYFSYDVKMKEKGDIPEGYSVSREKKERFSLILESASTNQTSMYLCASRDGQGPQETQYFGPGTRLLVL.

V and J are TRBV28 and TRBJ1-1, with TRBD1 identical over 8 bases. The CDR3 spans 15 residues. The J segment lost 1 base and the V segment lost 4 bases, leaving 5 bases of the junction unmatched. Germline loops: CDR1 MDHEN, CDR2 SYDVKM. Here the CDR3 reads CASSSGGAWNTEAFF. CDR3 nucleotides: TGTGCCAGCAGTTCAGGGGGCGCGTGGAACACTGAAGCTTTCTTT.

In this sample, this clone turned up a few times. The rearrangement uses TRBV7-9 and TRBJ1-1; a weak D match, TRBD1 (6 bases). V was cut by 4 bases and J by 10 bases, with 13 bases left in between. Germline V gene sequence: CDR1 SEHNR, CDR2 FQNEAQ (reference sequence). This CDR3 is built from 12 residues. The CDR3 nucleotides read TGTGCCAGCAGCTCCGAGGGGGTAACAGCTTTCTTT. Protein sequence: CASSSEGVTAFF.

This clone was found a few times. The chain has TRBV7-8 and TRBJ2-7, with TRBD2 matching 14 bases. V shed 4 bases, J shed 0 bases, and the junction held 8 bases outside the gene matches. This CDR3 is built from 18 residues. Germline loops: CDR1 SGHVS, CDR2 FQNEAQ. The CDR3 loop is CASSSGTSGRQTSYEQYF. For the CDR3, the DNA is TGTGCCAGCAGCTCGGGGACTAGCGGGAGACAGACCTCCTACGAGCAGTACTTC. Looking up the rest from reference TRBV7-8 and TRBJ2-7 gives the full variable domain: GAGVSQSPRYKVAKRGQDVALRCDPISGHVSLFWYQQALGQGPEFLTYFQNEAQLDKSGLPSDRFFAERPEGSVSTLKIQRTQQEDSAVYLCASSSGTSGRQTSYEQYFGPGTRLTVT.

The rearrangement uses TRBV29-1 and TRBJ1-1, with unresolved D. The germline V gene encodes CDR1 SQVTM and CDR2 ANQGSEA. CDR3 length: 12 residues. V lost 6 bases and J lost 5, with 13 bases in between. The CDR3 is CSVILSGTEAFF. DNA of the CDR3: TGCAGCGTGATTTTGAGTGGTACTGAAGCTTTCTTT.

A few counts support this clone. This rearrangement joins TRBV4-2 to TRBJ2-3; 7 positions agree with TRBD2. Per the germline V gene, CDR1 is LGHNA and CDR2 is YNFKEQ. The CDR3 is 18 amino acids. J gave up 6 bases and V 0 bases, and 15 bases lay outside the gene matches. CDR3 sequence (DNA): TGTGCCAGCAGCCAAGAAGCGGCAGGGCGACTAGCCCCGGATACGCAGTATTTT. Encoded protein: CASSQEAAGRLAPDTQYF.

The V call is TRBV5-4, the J call TRBJ2-7; the D gene is possibly TRBD1 (5 bases). The V gene lost 0 bases and the J gene lost 0 bases, with 7 bases spanning the gap. CDR3 length equals 14 residues. Germline V gives CDR1 SGHNT, CDR2 YYREEE (reference sequence). This CDR3 is CASSLGQTSYEQYF. The CDR3 DNA follows: TGTGCCAGCAGCTTGGGACAGACCTCCTACGAGCAGTACTTC.

Only one count was recorded for this clone. The V call is TRBV5-1, the J call TRBJ1-2; D not certain. Trimming removed 0 bases at V and 8 bases at J, with 17 bases between. The CDR3 is made up of 15 amino acids. CDR1 is SGHRS and CDR2 is YFSETQ in the germline V gene. CDR3 amino acids: CASSLEGRRARGYTF. CDR3 in DNA: TGCGCCAGCAGCTTGGAAGGTCGGAGGGCACGCGGCTACACCTTC.

The chain uses TRBV28 and TRBJ1-1, with 8 bases aligning to TRBD1. Trimming at V came to 6 bases and at J to 4 bases, leaving 10 bases not matched to a gene. The CDR3 loop spans 15 amino acids. In germline, CDR1 is MDHEN, CDR2 SYDVKM. This CDR3 reads CASRRSGTGSTEAFF. The DNA of the CDR3 is TGTGCCAGCAGGCGATCCGGGACAGGAAGCACTGAAGCTTTCTTT.

The chain has TRBV4-1 and TRBJ2-7; 8 bases agree with TRBD2. The CDR3 totals 18 residues. J lost 0 bases, V lost 1 base, and 11 bases had no gene match. CDR1 is MGHRA and CDR2 is YSYEKL in the germline V gene. CDR3 sequence: CASSQVPLAVFPSYEQYF. The DNA for the CDR3 is TGCGCCAGCAGCCAAGTTCCACTAGCGGTCTTCCCCTCCTACGAGCAGTACTTC.

This chain uses TRBV5-1 with TRBJ2-6, with a tentative D call TRBD1 (6 bases). The CDR3 has 15 amino acids. The V end was cut by 0 bases, the J end by 3 bases, with 7 bases between. Germline-derived CDR1 and CDR2 are SGHRS and YFSETQ. The chain's CDR3 is CASSLEGDGANVLTF. DNA of the CDR3: TGCGCCAGCAGCTTGGAGGGGGATGGGGCCAACGTCCTGACTTTC.

This clone has only a few counts. The V call is TRBV5-1, the J call TRBJ2-3; 8 bases agree with TRBD1. J lost 4 bases, V lost 5 bases, and 6 bases had no gene match. Germline lookup yields CDR1 SGHRS and CDR2 YFSETQ. CDR3 length: 14 amino acids. The CDR3 loop is CASRLQGGADTQYF. CDR3 DNA: TGCGCCAGCAGATTACAGGGGGGAGCAGATACGCAGTATTTT.

The chain uses TRBV19 and TRBJ2-2; tentatively, D is TRBD1 (5 bases). The germline V and J ends were trimmed by 4 bases and 1 base, with 10 bases remaining between them. The V gene's germline CDR1 is LNHDA and CDR2 SQIVND (reference sequence). This CDR3 region has 15 residues. The CDR3 protein is CASSNRGMNTGELFF. CDR3 DNA sequence: TGTGCCAGTAGTAATAGGGGTATGAACACCGGGGAGCTGTTTTTT.

CDR3 nucleotides: TGTGCCAGCAGTGGCATAGGACAGGGCGTTGAAAAACTGTTTTTT. This encodes CASSGIGQGVEKLFF. This sequence joins TRBV6-1 and TRBJ1-4; TRBD1 matches at 8 bases. V was clipped by 4 bases and J by 7 bases; unmatched bases: 8. The CDR3 runs to 15 residues. CDR1 and CDR2 (germline): MNHNS, SASEGT.

V gene TRBV30 combines with J gene TRBJ2-1, with 8 nucleotides matching TRBD2. The CDR3 is 17 residues long. Germline CDR1 reads GTSNPN; CDR2 reads SVGIG (reference sequence). V lost 0 bases, J lost 0 bases, and 7 bases stayed unmatched. The CDR3 loop reads CAWSVILADYSYNEQFF. CDR3 DNA: TGTGCCTGGAGTGTAATACTAGCGGATTACTCCTACAATGAGCAGTTCTTC.

This clone was found once. This chain connects TRBV19 to TRBJ2-4, with no clear D. The germline V and J ends were trimmed by 6 bases and 0 bases, with 12 bases remaining between them. Germline assignment: CDR1 LNHDA and CDR2 SQIVND (reference sequence). The CDR3 is 15 residues long. The CDR3, as DNA: TGTGCCAGTAGCCTCGACATACTAGCCAAAAACATTCAGTACTTC. This translates into CASSLDILAKNIQYF.

The table lists this clone with a few counts. The chain is built from TRBV5-1 and TRBJ2-5, with D uncertain. This CDR3 is built from 13 residues. The V gene lost 0 bases and the J gene lost 2 bases, with 5 bases spanning the gap. Germline values: CDR1 SGHRS, CDR2 YFSETQ. CDR3 DNA sequence: TGCGCCAGCAGCTTGGTAGTTCAAGAGACCCAGTACTTC. Protein: CASSLVVQETQYF.